Listed below are T cell receptor beta chains from one sample, sequenced in a study of cytomegalovirus exposure and HLA in healthy donors. Repertoires were generated with immunoSEQ multiplex PCR, while TCRdb's copy carries only in-frame clones and drops some. The sample holds about 140,000 clones, more than 60% seen once. Sequenced input: PBMCs. All receptors come from a woman aged 60-70 years in good health and CMV-seronegative. CDR3s include the opening cysteine and the closing phenylalanine or tryptophan. Fields, in order: CDR3 length, V gene, J gene, CDR3 protein.

length: 15; V: TRBV19; J: TRBJ1-5; CDR3: CASSIMGASNQPQHF
length: 13; V: TRBV10-1; J: TRBJ2-3; CDR3: CASPGLVTDTQYF
length: 17; V: TRBV15; J: TRBJ1-3; CDR3: CATSREADRTSGNTIYF
length: 14; V: TRBV2; J: TRBJ1-2; CDR3: CASSALRGGNGYTF
length: 14; V: TRBV5-4; J: TRBJ2-3; CDR3: CANSRGVRTDTQYF
length: 15; V: TRBV18; J: TRBJ2-3; CDR3: CASSPVAGVADTQYF
length: 15; V: TRBV5-4; J: TRBJ2-7; CDR3: CASSFLAGSSYEQYF
length: 15; V: TRBV18; J: TRBJ1-3; CDR3: CASSPQDFSGNTIYF
length: 14; V: TRBV27; J: TRBJ2-3; CDR3: CASSGLRGPLTQYF
length: 17; V: TRBV4-1; J: TRBJ2-5; CDR3: CASSQSGRDLYQETQYF
length: 14; V: TRBV2; J: TRBJ2-1; CDR3: CASSEDRTDNEQFF
length: 16; V: TRBV7-2; J: TRBJ1-5; CDR3: CASSLSGGQINQPQHF
length: 17; V: TRBV7-2; J: TRBJ2-3; CDR3: CASSLSAGPVSTDTQYF
length: 14; V: TRBV18; J: TRBJ2-7; CDR3: CASSLGTGPQEQYF
length: 16; V: TRBV7-2; J: TRBJ2-5; CDR3: CASSWRGGGLQETQYF
length: 14; V: TRBV5-6; J: TRBJ2-5; CDR3: CASSLFTGWETQYF
length: 12; V: TRBV29-1; J: TRBJ2-5; CDR3: CSAGGAGGEQYF
length: 13; V: TRBV5-6; J: TRBJ2-5; CDR3: CASSPWGPETQYF
length: 18; V: TRBV5-1; J: TRBJ2-1; CDR3: CASSPGLAGSPANNEQFF
length: 14; V: TRBV5-1; J: TRBJ1-2; CDR3: CASRMTGGSEGYTF
length: 14; V: TRBV7-8; J: TRBJ2-1; CDR3: CASSPTTVYNEQFF
length: 15; V: TRBV9; J: TRBJ1-1; CDR3: CASSVVGGVNTEAFF
length: 15; V: TRBV5-1; J: TRBJ1-4; CDR3: CASSLSGTDNEKLFF
length: 16; V: TRBV5-1; J: TRBJ2-6; CDR3: CASSSGLISGANVLTF
length: 17; V: TRBV6-1; J: TRBJ1-2; CDR3: CASSEGDGGLFNYGYTF
length: 13; V: TRBV9; J: TRBJ1-2; CDR3: CASSQLQTGGYTF
length: 15; V: TRBV27; J: TRBJ2-7; CDR3: CASSLWAASGDEQYF
length: 15; V: TRBV9; J: TRBJ2-3; CDR3: CASSLGRHPTDTQYF
length: 15; V: TRBV5-1; J: TRBJ2-1; CDR3: CASSWGRGGYNEQFF
length: 13; V: TRBV5-1; J: TRBJ2-3; CDR3: CASTIAGADTQYF
length: 16; V: TRBV19; J: TRBJ1-1; CDR3: CASSFHRGQGNTEAFF
length: 15; V: TRBV6-5; J: TRBJ2-7; CDR3: CASSRSGGSHYEQYF
length: 16; V: TRBV19; J: TRBJ2-3; CDR3: CASSIASGGYTDTQYF
length: 12; V: TRBV27; J: TRBJ2-7; CDR3: CASSPRGGEQYF
length: 13; V: TRBV5-1; J: TRBJ1-3; CDR3: CASSPAVGNTIYF
length: 17; V: TRBV19; J: TRBJ2-1; CDR3: CASSIVTGTGMYNEQFF
length: 15; V: TRBV6-1; J: TRBJ2-2; CDR3: CASSPSGTNTGELFF
length: 14; V: TRBV6-6; J: TRBJ2-7; CDR3: CASSSGQGVYEQYF
length: 15; V: TRBV5-1; J: TRBJ1-1; CDR3: CASSLIQGRDTEAFF
length: 16; V: TRBV5-1; J: TRBJ1-2; CDR3: CASSLAGTGLLYGYTF
length: 14; V: TRBV14; J: TRBJ1-2; CDR3: CASSQVPGSYGYTF
length: 15; V: TRBV5-1; J: TRBJ1-1; CDR3: CASSRAPGEDTEAFF
length: 16; V: TRBV19; J: TRBJ1-5; CDR3: CASNDRAQGGNQPQHF
length: 14; V: TRBV5-6; J: TRBJ1-1; CDR3: CASSFRGGTTEAFF
length: 13; V: TRBV6-5; J: TRBJ2-7; CDR3: CASSVVSSYEQYF
length: 13; V: TRBV5-4; J: TRBJ1-5; CDR3: CASSRDWGQPQHF
length: 15; V: TRBV19; J: TRBJ2-5; CDR3: CASSKLAGGQETQYF
length: 18; V: TRBV7-7; J: TRBJ2-3; CDR3: CAIPGGQNLPRGTDTQYF
length: 12; V: TRBV7-2; J: TRBJ2-3; CDR3: CASSWLADTQYF
length: 14; V: TRBV5-6; J: TRBJ1-2; CDR3: CASSLGQGNYGYTF
length: 14; V: TRBV11-1; J: TRBJ2-7; CDR3: CASSSIDRGDEQYF
length: 15; V: TRBV7-2; J: TRBJ2-5; CDR3: CASSLEWLDQETQYF
length: 15; V: TRBV19; J: TRBJ2-5; CDR3: CASKGTSGGTKTQYF